The present T cell receptor beta chain was sequenced within a study of T cells in tumors and immune-related adverse events listed by TCRdb under 2021. About this clone itself: Its antigen remains unidentified. No base qualities exist here, and no much larger clone lies one base off it.

Taken from the germline V gene, the CDR1 and CDR2 loops are LGHNA and YSLEER. The CDR3 measures 15 amino acids from cysteine to phenylalanine. The entry retains the CDR3 DNA only, 45 bases that are in frame from base 1. V is pared back by 2 bases and J by 3 bases, with 11 bases lying between the germline termini. The TCR beta locus was amplified and sequenced using the immunoSEQ assay, from which bulk TCR Vbeta CDR3 data were obtained. As for how the authors treated the data: Non-productive CDR3s, sequences shorter than 7 amino acids, and those not starting with C or ending with F/W were excluded. Analysis was limited to specimens with at least 1000 reads, and clonotypes were defined at the amino acid level. To compute clonality, Pielou's evenness was subtracted from 1. Library sizes were equalized by abundance-weighted random subsampling with replacement, which was repeated 100 times so that 95% confidence intervals could be reported. Repertoire overlap was quantified using the Morisita overlap index, and the top 40 clones per specimen were examined for overlap with the irAE. TCRdb retrieved this table from immuneACCESS and kept in-frame rearrangements only. Not all clones are present; in checked studies, unresolved V genes account for under half, and no reason is known for the remainder. V and J calls and clone size are copied from that table; D and trimming were computed from the DNA. The sample table lists about 24,000 clones, over 80% of them with a count of one. 1.3% to 1.5% of the sample lies in the top ten.

Taken with the paper, the label for treatment or condition translates to: nivolumab (PD-1 blockade) given before sampling. The DNeasy Blood and Tissue Kit was used to extract DNA from formalin-fixed paraffin-embedded specimens. The rearranged segments are TRBV4-3 and TRBJ2-1; TRBD2 is perhaps the D gene, given 5 matching bases. Sample: lymph node tissue, taken from a patient treated with anti-PD-1 therapy. The sequence derives from a female donor with metastatic renal cell carcinoma. DNA sequence: TGCGCCAGCAGCCAACTTAGGACTCACTACAATGAGCAGTTCTTC. Its protein is CASSQLRTHYNEQFF.